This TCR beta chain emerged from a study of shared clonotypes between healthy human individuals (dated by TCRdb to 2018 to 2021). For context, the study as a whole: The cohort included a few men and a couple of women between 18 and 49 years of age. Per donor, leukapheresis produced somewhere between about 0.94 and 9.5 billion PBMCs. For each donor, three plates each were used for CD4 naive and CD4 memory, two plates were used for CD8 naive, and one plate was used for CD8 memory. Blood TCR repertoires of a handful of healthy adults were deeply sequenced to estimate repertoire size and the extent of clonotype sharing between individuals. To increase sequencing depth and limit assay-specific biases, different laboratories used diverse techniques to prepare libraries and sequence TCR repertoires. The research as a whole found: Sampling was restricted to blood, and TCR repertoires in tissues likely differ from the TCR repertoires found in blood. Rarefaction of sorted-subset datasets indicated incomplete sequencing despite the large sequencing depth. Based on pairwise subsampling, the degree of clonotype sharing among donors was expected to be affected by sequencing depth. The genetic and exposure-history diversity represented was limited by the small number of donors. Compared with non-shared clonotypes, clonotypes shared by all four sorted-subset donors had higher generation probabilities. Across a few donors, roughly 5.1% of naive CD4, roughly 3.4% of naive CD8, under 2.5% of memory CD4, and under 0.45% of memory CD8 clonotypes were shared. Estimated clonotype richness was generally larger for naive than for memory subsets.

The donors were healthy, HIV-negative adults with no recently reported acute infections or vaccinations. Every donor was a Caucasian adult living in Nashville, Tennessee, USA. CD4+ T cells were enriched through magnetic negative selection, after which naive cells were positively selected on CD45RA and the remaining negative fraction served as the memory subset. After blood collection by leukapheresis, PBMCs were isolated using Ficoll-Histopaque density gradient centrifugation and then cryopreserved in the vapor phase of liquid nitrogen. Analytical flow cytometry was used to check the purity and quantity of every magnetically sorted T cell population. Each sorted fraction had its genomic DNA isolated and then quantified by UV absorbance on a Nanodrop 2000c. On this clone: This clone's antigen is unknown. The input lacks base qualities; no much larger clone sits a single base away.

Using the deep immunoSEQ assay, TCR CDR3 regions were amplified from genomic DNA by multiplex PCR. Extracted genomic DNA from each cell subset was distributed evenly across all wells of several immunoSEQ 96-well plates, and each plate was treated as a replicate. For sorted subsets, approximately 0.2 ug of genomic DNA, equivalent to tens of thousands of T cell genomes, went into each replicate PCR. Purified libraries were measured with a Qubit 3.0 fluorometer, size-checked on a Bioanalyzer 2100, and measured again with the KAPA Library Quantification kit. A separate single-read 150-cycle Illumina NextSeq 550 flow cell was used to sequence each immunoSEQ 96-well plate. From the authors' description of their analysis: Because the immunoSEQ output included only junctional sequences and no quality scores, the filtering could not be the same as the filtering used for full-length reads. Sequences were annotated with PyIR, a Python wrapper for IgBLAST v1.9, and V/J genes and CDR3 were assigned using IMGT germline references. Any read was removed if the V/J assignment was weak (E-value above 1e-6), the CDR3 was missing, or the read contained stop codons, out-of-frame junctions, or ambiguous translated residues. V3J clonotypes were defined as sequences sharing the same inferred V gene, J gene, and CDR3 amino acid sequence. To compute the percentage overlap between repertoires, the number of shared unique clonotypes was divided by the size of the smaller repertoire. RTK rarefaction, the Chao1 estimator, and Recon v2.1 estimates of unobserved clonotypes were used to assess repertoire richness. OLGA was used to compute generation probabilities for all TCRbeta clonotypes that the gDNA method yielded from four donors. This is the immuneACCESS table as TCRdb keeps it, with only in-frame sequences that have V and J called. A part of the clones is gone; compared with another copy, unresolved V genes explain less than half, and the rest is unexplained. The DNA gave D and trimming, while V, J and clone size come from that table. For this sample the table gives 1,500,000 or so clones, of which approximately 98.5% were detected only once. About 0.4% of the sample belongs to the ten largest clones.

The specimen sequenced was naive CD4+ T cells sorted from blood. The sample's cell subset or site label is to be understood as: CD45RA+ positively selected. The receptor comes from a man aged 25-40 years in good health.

The CDR3 protein: CASTDSEQYF. The bases read TGCGCCAGCACGGATTCCGAGCAGTACTTC. The rearranged segments are TRBV10-1 and TRBJ2-7; no confident D gene assignment can be made. Taken from cysteine to phenylalanine, the CDR3 has 10 residues. Of all the DNA, just the CDR3 is kept, 30 bases in frame from base 1. V drops 7 bases and J drops 6 bases, leaving 7 bases in between. The germline V gene (reference sequence) gives CDR1 as WNHNN and CDR2 as SYGVQD.